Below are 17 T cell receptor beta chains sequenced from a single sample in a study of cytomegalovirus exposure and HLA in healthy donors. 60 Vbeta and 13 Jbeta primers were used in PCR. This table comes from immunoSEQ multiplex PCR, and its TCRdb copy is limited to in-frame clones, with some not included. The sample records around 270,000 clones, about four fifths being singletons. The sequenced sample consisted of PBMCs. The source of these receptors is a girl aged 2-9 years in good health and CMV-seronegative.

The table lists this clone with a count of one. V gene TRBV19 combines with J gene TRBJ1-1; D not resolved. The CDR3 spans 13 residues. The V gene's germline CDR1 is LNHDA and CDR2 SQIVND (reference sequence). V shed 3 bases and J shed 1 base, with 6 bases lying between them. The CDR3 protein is CASSIFQNTEAFF. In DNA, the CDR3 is TGTGCCAGTAGTATTTTCCAGAACACTGAAGCTTTCTTT. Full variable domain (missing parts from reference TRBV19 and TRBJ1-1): DGGITQSPKYLFRKEGQNVTLSCEQNLNHDAMYWYRQDPGQGLRLIYYSQIVNDFQKGDIAEGYSVSREKKESFPLTVTSAQKNPTAFYLCASSIFQNTEAFFGQGTRLTVV.

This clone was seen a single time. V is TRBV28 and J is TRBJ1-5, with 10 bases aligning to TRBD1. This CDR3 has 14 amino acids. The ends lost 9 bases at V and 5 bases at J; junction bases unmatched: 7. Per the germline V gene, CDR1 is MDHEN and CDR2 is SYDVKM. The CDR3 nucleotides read TGTGCCAGTAAGACAGGGGGCGAGGATCAGCCCCAGCATTTT. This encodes CASKTGGEDQPQHF.

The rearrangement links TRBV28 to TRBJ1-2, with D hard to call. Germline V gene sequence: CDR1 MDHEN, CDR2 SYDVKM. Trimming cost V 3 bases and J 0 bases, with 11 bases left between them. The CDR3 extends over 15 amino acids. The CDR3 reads CASSLNPPANYGYTF. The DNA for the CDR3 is TGTGCCAGCAGTTTGAACCCCCCGGCTAACTATGGCTACACCTTC.

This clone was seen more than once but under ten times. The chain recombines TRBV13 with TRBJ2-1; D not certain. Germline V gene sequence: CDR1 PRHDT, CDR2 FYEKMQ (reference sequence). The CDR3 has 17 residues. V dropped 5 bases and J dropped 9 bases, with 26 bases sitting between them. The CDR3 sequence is CASSKNLTWSYSSEQFF. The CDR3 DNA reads TGTGCCAGCAGCAAAAATCTAACCTGGTCGTATTCGAGTGAGCAGTTCTTC.

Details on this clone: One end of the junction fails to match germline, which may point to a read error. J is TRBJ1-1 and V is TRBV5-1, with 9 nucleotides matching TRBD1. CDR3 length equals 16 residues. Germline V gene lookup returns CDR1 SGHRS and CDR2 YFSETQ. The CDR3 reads CAGSLNRGLIGTEAFF. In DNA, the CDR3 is TGCGCCGGCAGCTTGAACAGGGGGCTTATTGGCACTGAAGCTTTCTTT.

CDR3 DNA: TGTGCCAGCAGCTTGGGACAGATGGGGGAGCAGTACTTC. This gives the protein CASSLGQMGEQYF. The V gene is TRBV5-4, the J gene TRBJ2-7; possible D gene TRBD1, 5 bases. Per the germline V gene, CDR1 is SGHNT and CDR2 is YYREEE (reference sequence). V shed 0 bases and J shed 7 bases, with 11 bases lying between them. The CDR3 extends over 13 amino acids.

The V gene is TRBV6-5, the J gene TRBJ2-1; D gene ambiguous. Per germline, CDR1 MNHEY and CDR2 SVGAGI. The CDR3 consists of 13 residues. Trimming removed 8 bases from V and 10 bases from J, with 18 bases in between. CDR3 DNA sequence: TGTGCCAGCTACACCTCTAGTATAGCCGAGCAGTTCTTC. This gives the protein CASYTSSIAEQFF.

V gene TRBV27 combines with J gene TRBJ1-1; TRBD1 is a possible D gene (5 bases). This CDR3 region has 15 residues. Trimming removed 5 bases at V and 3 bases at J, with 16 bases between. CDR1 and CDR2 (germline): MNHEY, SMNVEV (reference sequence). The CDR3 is CASSPMGGRDTEAFF. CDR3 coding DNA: TGTGCCAGCAGTCCGATGGGGGGAAGAGACACTGAAGCTTTCTTT.

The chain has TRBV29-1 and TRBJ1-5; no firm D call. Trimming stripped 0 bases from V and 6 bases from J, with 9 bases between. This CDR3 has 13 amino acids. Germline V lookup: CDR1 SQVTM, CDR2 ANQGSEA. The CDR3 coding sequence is TGCAGCGTTGAAGATGGAGGAGGTCAGCCCCAGCATTTT. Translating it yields CSVEDGGGQPQHF.

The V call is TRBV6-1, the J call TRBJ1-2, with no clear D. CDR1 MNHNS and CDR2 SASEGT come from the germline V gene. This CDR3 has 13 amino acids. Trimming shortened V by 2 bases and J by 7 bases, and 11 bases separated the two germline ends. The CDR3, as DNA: TGTGCCAGCAGTGAACTTCGGGGTCCTGGCTACACCTTC. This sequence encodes CASSELRGPGYTF.

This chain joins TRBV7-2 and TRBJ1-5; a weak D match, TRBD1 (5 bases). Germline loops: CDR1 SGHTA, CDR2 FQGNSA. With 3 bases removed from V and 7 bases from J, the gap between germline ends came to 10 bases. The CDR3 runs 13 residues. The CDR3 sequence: CASSLNQGQPQHF. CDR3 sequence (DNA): TGTGCCAGCAGCTTGAATCAGGGACAGCCCCAGCATTTT.

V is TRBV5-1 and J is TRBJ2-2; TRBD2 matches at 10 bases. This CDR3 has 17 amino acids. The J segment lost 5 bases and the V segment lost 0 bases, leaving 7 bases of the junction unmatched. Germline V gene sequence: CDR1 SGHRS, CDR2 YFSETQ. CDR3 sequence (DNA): TGCGCCAGCAGCTTGGATCCTAGCGGGAGAGTGACCGGGGAGCTGTTTTTT. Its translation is CASSLDPSGRVTGELFF.

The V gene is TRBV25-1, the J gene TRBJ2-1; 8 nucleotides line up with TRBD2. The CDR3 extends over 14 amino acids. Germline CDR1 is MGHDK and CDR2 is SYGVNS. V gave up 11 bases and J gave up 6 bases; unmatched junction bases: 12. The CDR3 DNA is TGTGCCGCCTCCCGGGGGGGAACGTTCAATGAGCAGTTCTTC. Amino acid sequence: CAASRGGTFNEQFF.

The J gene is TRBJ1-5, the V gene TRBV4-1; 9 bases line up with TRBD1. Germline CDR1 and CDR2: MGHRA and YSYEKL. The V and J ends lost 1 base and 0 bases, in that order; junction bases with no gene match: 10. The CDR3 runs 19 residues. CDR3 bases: TGCGCCAGCAGCCAAGCTTGGACAGGGGAGTACCATAGCAATCAGCCCCAGCATTTT. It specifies CASSQAWTGEYHSNQPQHF.

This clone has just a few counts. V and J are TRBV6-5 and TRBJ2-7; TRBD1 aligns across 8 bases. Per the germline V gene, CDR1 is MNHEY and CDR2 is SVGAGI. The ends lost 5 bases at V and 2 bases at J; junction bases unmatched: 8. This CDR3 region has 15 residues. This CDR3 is CASSILGQGPYEQYF. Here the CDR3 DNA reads TGTGCCAGCAGTATTCTCGGACAGGGCCCCTACGAGCAGTACTTC.

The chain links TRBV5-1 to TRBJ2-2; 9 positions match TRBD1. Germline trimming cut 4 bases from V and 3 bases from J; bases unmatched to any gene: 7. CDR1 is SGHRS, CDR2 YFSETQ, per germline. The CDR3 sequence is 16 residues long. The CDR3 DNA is TGCGCCAGCAGCCGGGGGGACAGGGCGGACACCGGGGAGCTGTTTTTT. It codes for CASSRGDRADTGELFF. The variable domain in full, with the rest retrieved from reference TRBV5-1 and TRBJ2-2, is KAGVTQTPRYLIKTRGQQVTLSCSPISGHRSVSWYQQTPGQGLQFLFEYFSETQRNKGNFPGRFSGRQFSNSRSEMNVSTLELGDSALYLCASSRGDRADTGELFFGEGSRLTVL.

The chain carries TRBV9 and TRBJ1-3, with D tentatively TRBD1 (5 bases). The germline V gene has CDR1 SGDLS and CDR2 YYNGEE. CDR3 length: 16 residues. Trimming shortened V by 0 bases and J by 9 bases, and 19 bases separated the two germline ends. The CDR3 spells CASSVEAATLGGTIYF. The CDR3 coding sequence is TGTGCCAGCAGCGTAGAGGCGGCGACTCTGGGGGGCACCATATATTTT.